Listed here are 20 T cell receptor beta chains from one sample, sequenced in a study of blood T cell repertoires in COVID-19. This table comes from immunoSEQ multiplex PCR, and its TCRdb copy is limited to in-frame clones, with some not included. The table records about 400,000 clones, around 90% of them present only once. What was sequenced was PBMCs or T cells enriched from blood (not recorded which). The receptors were sampled from a woman in her thirties or forties with acute COVID-19.

The V call is TRBV12-5, the J call TRBJ1-5; 11 positions match TRBD1. This CDR3 comprises 14 residues. The germline CDR1 and CDR2 sequences are LGHNT and FRNRAP. Trimming cost V 7 bases and J 5 bases; bases outside gene matches: 4. CDR3 bases: TGTGCTAGTGTCGGGACAGGGGGTGATCAGCCCCAGCATTTT. Translation: CASVGTGGDQPQHF.

This clone was recorded once. The rearrangement uses TRBV12-3 or TRBV12-4 and TRBJ2-5; 7 bases match TRBD1. CDR3 size: 13 residues. V was clipped by 6 bases and J by 5 bases; unmatched bases: 6. The CDR3 protein is CASSPTGLETQYF. The CDR3 region has the DNA TGTGCCAGCAGCCCGACAGGGTTGGAGACCCAGTACTTC.

This clone came up a few times. CDR3 protein: CASSLEGLAGGYTGELFF. For the CDR3, the DNA is TGTGCCAGCAGCTTAGAAGGGCTAGCGGGGGGTTACACCGGGGAGCTGTTTTTT. This chain joins TRBV7-2 and TRBJ2-2; TRBD2 matches 11 bases. The CDR3 is made up of 18 amino acids. Per the germline V gene, CDR1 is SGHTA and CDR2 is FQGNSA. Trimming removed 1 base from V and 3 bases from J; junction bases left unmatched: 7. Full variable domain (remainder filled in from reference TRBV7-2 and TRBJ2-2): GAGVSQSPSNKVTEKGKDVELRCDPISGHTALYWYRQSLGQGLEFLIYFQGNSAPDKSGLPSDRFSAERTGGSVSTLTIQRTQQEDSAVYLCASSLEGLAGGYTGELFFGEGSRLTVL.

The CDR3: CASSPSVGRGGNTEAFF. The CDR3 nucleotides read TGTGCCAGCTCACCCTCGGTAGGGAGGGGGGGGAACACTGAAGCTTTCTTT. The V and J genes are TRBV18 and TRBJ1-1, with D possibly being TRBD1 (6 bases). V was shortened by 3 bases and J by 1 base, with 18 bases between the two germline ends. In germline, CDR1 is KGHSH, CDR2 LQKENI. There are 17 residues in the CDR3.

The V and J genes are TRBV6-1 and TRBJ1-4, with D possibly matching TRBD1 (5 bases). V lost 0 bases and J 1 base, leaving 12 bases between the germline ends. CDR3 size: 17 residues. CDR1 is MNHNS and CDR2 is SASEGT in the germline V gene. CDR3: CASSEAGRVGTNEKLFF. In nucleotides, the CDR3 is TGTGCCAGCAGTGAAGCGGGCAGGGTGGGAACTAATGAAAAACTGTTTTTT.

The chain uses TRBV6-1 and TRBJ2-5, with unresolved D. The CDR3 has 15 amino acids. CDR1 and CDR2 (germline): MNHNS, SASEGT. Trimming pared 3 bases from V and 5 bases from J, leaving 16 bases between. Here the CDR3 reads CASSEMLGTRETQYF. CDR3 nucleotide sequence: TGTGCCAGCAGTGAGATGTTAGGAACCAGGGAGACCCAGTACTTC.

The genes are TRBV7-6 and TRBJ2-5; TRBD2 matches 15 bases. The CDR3 length is 17 residues. Germline CDR1 SGHVS, CDR2 FNYEAQ. The junction had 6 bases not matched to a gene; V was cut back by 5 bases and J by 2 bases. As DNA, the CDR3 is TGTGCCAGCAGCGTGGGACTAGCGGGGGGAGGACAAGAGACCCAGTACTTC. Encoded protein: CASSVGLAGGGQETQYF.

The CDR3 DNA reads TGTGCCTGGAGTCGGGCAGGGGAAGGCTATGGCTACACCTTC. Translation gives CAWSRAGEGYGYTF. V gene TRBV30 combines with J gene TRBJ1-2, with D possibly TRBD1 on 6 matching bases. The CDR3 is 14 amino acids. V was cut by 2 bases and J by 4 bases, with 14 bases left in between. Germline loops: CDR1 GTSNPN, CDR2 SVGIG (reference sequence).

The chain joins TRBV19 to TRBJ2-7; 7 positions agree with TRBD2. This CDR3 has 14 residues. V shed 6 bases, J shed 4 bases, and the junction held 9 bases outside the gene matches. Germline assignment: CDR1 LNHDA and CDR2 SQIVND (reference sequence). The chain's CDR3 is CASSQGTNAYEQYF. The CDR3 DNA reads as TGTGCCAGTAGCCAAGGGACTAACGCGTACGAGCAGTACTTC.

This clone occurred a few times. J is TRBJ1-2 and V is TRBV6-5, with TRBD1 matching 7 bases. Germline V gene data show CDR1 as MNHEY and CDR2 as SVGAGI. This CDR3 has 13 residues. The ends lost 2 bases at V and 8 bases at J; junction bases unmatched: 5. The CDR3 sequence is CASSYVRGSGYTF. The CDR3 region has the DNA TGTGCCAGCAGTTACGTCAGGGGGAGCGGCTACACCTTC.

V is TRBV5-6 and J is TRBJ2-1; the match to TRBD1 covers 10 bases. CDR1 and CDR2 from the germline V gene are SGHDT and YYEEEE. The V and J ends lost 0 bases and 8 bases, in that order; junction bases with no gene match: 5. CDR3 length equals 15 residues. CDR3 sequence: CASSLEDRGYYEQFF. For the CDR3, the DNA is TGTGCCAGCAGCTTGGAGGACAGGGGGTATTATGAGCAGTTCTTC.

This clone has a single count. This chain links TRBV4-1 with TRBJ2-5; 12 bases line up with TRBD2. V lost 0 bases and J lost 0; bases outside the gene matches: 8. Germline CDR1 is MGHRA and CDR2 is YSYEKL. The CDR3 is 19 residues long. CDR3 sequence reads: CASSQEGQRTSGNQETQYF. The CDR3 DNA reads as TGCGCCAGCAGCCAAGAAGGGCAACGGACTAGCGGGAACCAAGAGACCCAGTACTTC.

The chain uses TRBV3-1 (or the pseudogene TRBV3-2) and TRBJ2-4, with 11 nucleotides matching TRBD2. The ends lost 4 bases at V and 3 bases at J; junction bases unmatched: 8. The CDR3 is 17 amino acids. CDR1 and CDR2 from the germline V gene are LGHDT and YNNKEL (reference sequence). This chain's CDR3 is CASSPISGGAVKNIQYF. Written as DNA, the CDR3 is TGTGCCAGCAGCCCAATTAGCGGGGGGGCCGTCAAAAACATTCAGTACTTC.

V gene TRBV24-1 combines with J gene TRBJ1-1, with 8 positions matching TRBD1. This CDR3 is 14 amino acids long. V dropped 8 bases and J dropped 3; count of bases not matched to a gene: 7. Germline lookup yields CDR1 KGHDR and CDR2 SFDVKD. The CDR3 bases are TGTGCCACCAATGCAGGGGGCAGGGACACTGAAGCTTTCTTT. It codes for CATNAGGRDTEAFF.

This clone was detected only once. The chain joins TRBV9 to TRBJ1-3, with a weak D call TRBD1 (6 bases). The CDR3 is 16 amino acids. Trimming removed 4 bases at V and 1 base at J, with 15 bases between. From germline, CDR1 is SGDLS and CDR2 YYNGEE. The CDR3 spells CASSLGGGASGNTIYF. The CDR3 nucleotides read TGTGCCAGCAGCTTAGGGGGAGGGGCGTCTGGAAACACCATATATTTT.

Only one count was recorded for this clone. The CDR3, as DNA: TGTGCCAGTAGGTTGACTGGGACTAGCGGACACTACAATGAGCAGTTCTTC. It is translated as CASRLTGTSGHYNEQFF. The chain employs TRBV19 and TRBJ2-1; 11 bases map to TRBD2. The V segment lost 6 bases and the J segment 3 bases; nucleotides outside the gene matches: 10. Germline CDR1 is LNHDA and CDR2 is SQIVND (reference sequence). The CDR3 is made up of 17 amino acids. Combining the CDR3 with reference TRBV19 and TRBJ2-1 gives the whole variable domain DGGITQSPKYLFRKEGQNVTLSCEQNLNHDAMYWYRQDPGQGLRLIYYSQIVNDFQKGDIAEGYSVSREKKESFPLTVTSAQKNPTAFYLCASRLTGTSGHYNEQFFGPGTRLTVL.

The chain combines TRBV4-1 with TRBJ2-1, with 8 bases that match TRBD2. J gave up 8 bases and V 1 base, and 10 bases lay outside the gene matches. The CDR3 totals 16 residues. Per germline, CDR1 MGHRA and CDR2 YSYEKL. The CDR3 DNA follows: TGCGCCAGCAGCCAAGCCGTTAGACTAGCGACGGATGAGCAGTTCTTC. Its protein is CASSQAVRLATDEQFF.

This clone was seen more than once but under ten times. This chain links TRBV7-9 with TRBJ2-7; no clear D. The germline V gene has CDR1 SEHNR and CDR2 FQNEAQ (reference sequence). With 3 bases removed from V and 5 bases from J, the gap between germline ends came to 11 bases. This CDR3 region has 13 residues. The CDR3 DNA reads as TGTGCCAGCAGCTTTTCCGCACACAACGAGCAGTACTTC. Protein product: CASSFSAHNEQYF. Drawing the rest from reference TRBV7-9 and TRBJ2-7, the complete variable domain is DTGVSQNPRHKITKRGQNVTFRCDPISEHNRLYWYRQTLGQGPEFLTYFQNEAQLEKSRLLSDRFSAERPKGSFSTLEIQRTEQGDSAMYLCASSFSAHNEQYFGPGTRLTVT.

Here the CDR3 DNA reads TGTGCCAGCAGCTTAGATAAGGGGGCGGGTGGCTACACCTTC. This sequence encodes CASSLDKGAGGYTF. This chain connects TRBV11-2 to TRBJ1-2; 7 bases map to TRBD1. The CDR3 is 14 amino acids. J was trimmed by 7 bases and V by 0 bases; bases with no gene match: 5. Germline lookup yields CDR1 SGHAT and CDR2 FQNNGV. The full variable domain, completed using reference TRBV11-2 and TRBJ1-2, is EAGVAQSPRYKIIEKRQSVAFWCNPISGHATLYWYQQILGQGPKLLIQFQNNGVVDDSQLPKDRFSAERLKGVDSTLKIQPAKLEDSAVYLCASSLDKGAGGYTFGSGTRLTVV.

This clone was seen a single time. CDR3 residues: CASSPDLGQGNTIYF. The CDR3 DNA is TGTGCCAGCAGCCCAGACCTCGGACAGGGGAACACCATATATTTT. The gene calls are TRBV9 and TRBJ1-3, with TRBD1 matching 9 bases. The germline CDR1 and CDR2 sequences are SGDLS and YYNGEE. The J segment lost 7 bases and the V segment lost 4 bases, leaving 9 bases of the junction unmatched. The CDR3 length is 15 residues.